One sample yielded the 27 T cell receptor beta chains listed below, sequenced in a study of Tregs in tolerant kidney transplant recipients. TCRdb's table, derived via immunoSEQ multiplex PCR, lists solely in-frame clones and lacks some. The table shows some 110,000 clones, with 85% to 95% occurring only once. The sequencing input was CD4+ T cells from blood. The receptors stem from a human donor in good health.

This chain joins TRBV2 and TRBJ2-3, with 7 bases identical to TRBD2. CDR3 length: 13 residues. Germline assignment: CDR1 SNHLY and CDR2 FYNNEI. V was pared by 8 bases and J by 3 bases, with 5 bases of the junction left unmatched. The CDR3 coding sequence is TGTGCCAGCCACGGGACTATTACAGATACGCAGTATTTT. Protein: CASHGTITDTQYF.

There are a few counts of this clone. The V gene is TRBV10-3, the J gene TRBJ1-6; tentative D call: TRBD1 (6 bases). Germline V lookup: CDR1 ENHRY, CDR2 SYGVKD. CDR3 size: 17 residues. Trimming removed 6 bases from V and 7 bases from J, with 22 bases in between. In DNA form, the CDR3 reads TGTGCCATCAGCCGAAATATCCCCGGGACACCCAATTCACCCCTCCACTTT. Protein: CAISRNIPGTPNSPLHF.

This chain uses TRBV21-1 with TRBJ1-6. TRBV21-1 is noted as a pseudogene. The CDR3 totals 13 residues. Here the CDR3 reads CASSRSDNSPLHF. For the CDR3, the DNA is TGTGCCAGCAGCAGGTCGGATAATTCACCCCTCCACTTT.

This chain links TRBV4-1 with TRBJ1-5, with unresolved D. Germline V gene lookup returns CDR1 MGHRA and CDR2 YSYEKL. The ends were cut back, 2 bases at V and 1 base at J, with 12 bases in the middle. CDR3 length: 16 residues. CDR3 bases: TGCGCCAGCAGCCAAATCTTCGGACTAAGCAATCAGCCCCAGCATTTT. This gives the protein CASSQIFGLSNQPQHF.

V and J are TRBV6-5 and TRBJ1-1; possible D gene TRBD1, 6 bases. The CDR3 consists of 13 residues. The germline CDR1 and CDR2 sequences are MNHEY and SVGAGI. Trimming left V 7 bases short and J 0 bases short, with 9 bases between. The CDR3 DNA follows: TGTGCCAGCACCTGGACAGTGAACACTGAAGCTTTCTTT. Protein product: CASTWTVNTEAFF.

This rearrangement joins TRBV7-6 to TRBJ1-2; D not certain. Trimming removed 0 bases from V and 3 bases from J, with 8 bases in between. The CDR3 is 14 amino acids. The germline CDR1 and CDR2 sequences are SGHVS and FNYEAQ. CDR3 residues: CASSLAGGYYGYTF. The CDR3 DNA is TGTGCCAGCAGCTTAGCGGGAGGGTACTATGGCTACACCTTC.

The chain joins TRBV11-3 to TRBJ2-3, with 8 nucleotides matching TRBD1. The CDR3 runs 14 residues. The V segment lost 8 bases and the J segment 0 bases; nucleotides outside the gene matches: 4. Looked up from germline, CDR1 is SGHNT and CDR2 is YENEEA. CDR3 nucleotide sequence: TGTGCCAGCGGGTGGGACAGGAGCACAGATACGCAGTATTTT. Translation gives CASGWDRSTDTQYF.

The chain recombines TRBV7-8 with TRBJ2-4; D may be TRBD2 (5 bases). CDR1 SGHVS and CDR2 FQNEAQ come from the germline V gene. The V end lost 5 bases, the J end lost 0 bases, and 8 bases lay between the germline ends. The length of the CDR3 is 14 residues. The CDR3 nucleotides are TGTGCCAGCAGCGAAGAGGGAGCCAAAAACATTCAGTACTTC. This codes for CASSEEGAKNIQYF.

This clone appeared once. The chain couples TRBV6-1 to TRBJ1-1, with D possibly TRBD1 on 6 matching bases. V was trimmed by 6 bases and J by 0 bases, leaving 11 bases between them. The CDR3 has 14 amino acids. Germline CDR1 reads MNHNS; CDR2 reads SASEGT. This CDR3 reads CASRGGGLNTEAFF. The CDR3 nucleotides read TGTGCCAGCAGAGGGGGGGGCTTGAACACTGAAGCTTTCTTT.

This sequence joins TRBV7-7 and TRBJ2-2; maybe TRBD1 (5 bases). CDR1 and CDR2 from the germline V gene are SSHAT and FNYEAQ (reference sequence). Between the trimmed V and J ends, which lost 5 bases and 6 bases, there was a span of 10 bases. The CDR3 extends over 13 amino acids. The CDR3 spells CASSISTAGELFF. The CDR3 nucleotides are TGTGCCAGCAGCATATCGACAGCCGGGGAGCTGTTTTTT.

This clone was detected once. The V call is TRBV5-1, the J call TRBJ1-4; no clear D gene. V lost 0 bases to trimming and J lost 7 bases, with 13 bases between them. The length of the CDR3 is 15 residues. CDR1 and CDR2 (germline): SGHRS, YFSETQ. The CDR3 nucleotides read TGCGCCAGCAGCTTGGAAATTGCAGGTGGTGAAAAACTGTTTTTT. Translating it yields CASSLEIAGGEKLFF.

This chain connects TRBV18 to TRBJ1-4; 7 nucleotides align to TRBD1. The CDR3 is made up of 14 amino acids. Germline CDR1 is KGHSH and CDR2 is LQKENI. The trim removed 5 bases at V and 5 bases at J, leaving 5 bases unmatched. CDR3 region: CASSAGTANEKLFF. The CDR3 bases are TGTGCCAGCTCAGCCGGGACAGCGAATGAAAAACTGTTTTTT.

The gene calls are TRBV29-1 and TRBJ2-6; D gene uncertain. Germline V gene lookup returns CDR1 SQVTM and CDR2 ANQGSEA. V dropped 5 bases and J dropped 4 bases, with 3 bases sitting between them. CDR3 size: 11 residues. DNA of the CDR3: TGCAGCGTTTCCGGGGCCAACGTCCTGACTTTC. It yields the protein CSVSGANVLTF.

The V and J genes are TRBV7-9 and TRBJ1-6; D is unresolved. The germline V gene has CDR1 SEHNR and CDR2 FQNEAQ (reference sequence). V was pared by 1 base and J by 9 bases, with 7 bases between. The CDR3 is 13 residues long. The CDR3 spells CASSLGVASPLHF. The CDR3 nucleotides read TGTGCCAGCAGCTTAGGTGTAGCTTCACCCCTCCACTTT.

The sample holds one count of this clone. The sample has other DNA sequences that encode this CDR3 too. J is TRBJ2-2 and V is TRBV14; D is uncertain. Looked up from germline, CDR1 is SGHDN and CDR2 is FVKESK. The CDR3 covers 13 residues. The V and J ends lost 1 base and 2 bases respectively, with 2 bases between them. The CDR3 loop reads CASSQVNTGELFF. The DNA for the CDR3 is TGTGCCAGCAGCCAAGTAAACACCGGGGAGCTGTTTTTT.

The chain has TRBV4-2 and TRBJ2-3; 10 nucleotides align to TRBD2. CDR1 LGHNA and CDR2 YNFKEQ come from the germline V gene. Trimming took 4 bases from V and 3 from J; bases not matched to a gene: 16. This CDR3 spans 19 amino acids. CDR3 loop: CASSRPWAWGAGGTDTQYF. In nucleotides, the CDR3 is TGTGCCAGCAGCCGGCCATGGGCATGGGGAGCGGGGGGGACAGATACGCAGTATTTT.

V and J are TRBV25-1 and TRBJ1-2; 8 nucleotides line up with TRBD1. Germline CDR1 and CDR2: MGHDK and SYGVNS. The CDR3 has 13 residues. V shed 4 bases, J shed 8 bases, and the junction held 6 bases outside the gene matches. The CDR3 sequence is CASSADRGGGYTF. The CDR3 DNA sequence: TGTGCCAGCAGTGCCGACAGGGGAGGGGGCTACACCTTC.

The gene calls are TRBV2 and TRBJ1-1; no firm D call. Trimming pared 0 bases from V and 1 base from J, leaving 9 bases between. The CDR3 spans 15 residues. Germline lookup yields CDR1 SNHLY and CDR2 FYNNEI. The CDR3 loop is CASSEARTPNTEAFF. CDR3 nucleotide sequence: TGTGCCAGCAGTGAAGCGCGTACCCCGAACACTGAAGCTTTCTTT.

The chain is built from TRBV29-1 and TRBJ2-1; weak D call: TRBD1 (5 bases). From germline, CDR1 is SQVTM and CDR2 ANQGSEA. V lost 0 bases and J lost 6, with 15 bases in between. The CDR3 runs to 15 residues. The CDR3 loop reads CSVEEPGAGRNEQFF. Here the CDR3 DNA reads TGCAGCGTTGAAGAGCCTGGGGCAGGTCGCAATGAGCAGTTCTTC.

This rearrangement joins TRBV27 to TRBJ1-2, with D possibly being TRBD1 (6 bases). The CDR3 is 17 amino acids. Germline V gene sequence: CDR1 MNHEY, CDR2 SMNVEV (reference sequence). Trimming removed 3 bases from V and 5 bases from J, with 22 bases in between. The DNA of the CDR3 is TGTGCCAGCAGTTTCCGAGGACAGATCATGATCGGATATGGCTACACCTTC. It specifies CASSFRGQIMIGYGYTF.

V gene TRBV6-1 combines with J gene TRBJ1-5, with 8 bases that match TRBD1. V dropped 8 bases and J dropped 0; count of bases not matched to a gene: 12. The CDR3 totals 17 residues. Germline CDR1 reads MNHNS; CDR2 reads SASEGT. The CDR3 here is CASGAITGGYSNQPQHF. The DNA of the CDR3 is TGTGCCAGCGGTGCGATAACAGGGGGTTATAGCAATCAGCCCCAGCATTTT.

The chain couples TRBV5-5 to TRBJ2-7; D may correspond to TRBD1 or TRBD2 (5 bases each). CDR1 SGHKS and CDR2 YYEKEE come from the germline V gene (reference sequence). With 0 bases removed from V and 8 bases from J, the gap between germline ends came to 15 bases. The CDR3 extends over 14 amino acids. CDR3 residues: CASSLVGALDQQYF. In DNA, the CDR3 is TGTGCCAGCAGCTTGGTCGGGGCCTTAGACCAGCAGTACTTC.

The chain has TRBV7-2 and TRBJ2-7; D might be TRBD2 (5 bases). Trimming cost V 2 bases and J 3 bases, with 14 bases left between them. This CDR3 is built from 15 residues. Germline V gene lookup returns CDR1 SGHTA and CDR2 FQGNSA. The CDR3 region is CASSLFLAFVYEQYF. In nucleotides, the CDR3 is TGTGCCAGCAGCTTATTTTTAGCGTTTGTCTACGAGCAGTACTTC.

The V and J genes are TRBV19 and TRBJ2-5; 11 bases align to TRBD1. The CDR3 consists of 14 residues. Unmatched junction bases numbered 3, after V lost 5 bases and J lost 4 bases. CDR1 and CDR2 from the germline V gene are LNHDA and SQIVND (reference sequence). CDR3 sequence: CASSGQGAGETQYF. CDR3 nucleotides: TGTGCCAGTAGTGGACAGGGGGCGGGAGAGACCCAGTACTTC.

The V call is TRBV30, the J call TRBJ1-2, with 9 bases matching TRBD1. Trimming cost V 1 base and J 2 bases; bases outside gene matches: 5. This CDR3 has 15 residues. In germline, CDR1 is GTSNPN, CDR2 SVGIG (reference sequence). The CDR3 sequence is CAWSDLGTGNYGYTF. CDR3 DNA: TGTGCCTGGAGTGACCTCGGGACAGGGAACTATGGCTACACCTTC. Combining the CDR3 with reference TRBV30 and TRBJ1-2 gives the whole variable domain SQTIHQWPATLVQPVGSPLSLECTVEGTSNPNLYWYRQAAGRGLQLLFYSVGIGQISSEVPQNLSASRPQDRQFILSSKKLLLSDSGFYLCAWSDLGTGNYGYTFGSGTRLTVV.

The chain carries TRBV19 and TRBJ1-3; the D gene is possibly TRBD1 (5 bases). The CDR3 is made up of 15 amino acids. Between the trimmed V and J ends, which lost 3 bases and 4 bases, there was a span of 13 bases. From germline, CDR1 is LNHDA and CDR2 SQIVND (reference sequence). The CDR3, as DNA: TGTGCCAGTAGTATGAAGGACATTGGAGGAAACACCATATATTTT. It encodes CASSMKDIGGNTIYF.

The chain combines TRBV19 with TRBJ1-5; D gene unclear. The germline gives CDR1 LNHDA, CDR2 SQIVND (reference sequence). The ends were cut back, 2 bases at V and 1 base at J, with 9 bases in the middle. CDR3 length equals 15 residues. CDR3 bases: TGTGCCAGTAGTATATCAGGAATCAGCAATCAGCCCCAGCATTTT. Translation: CASSISGISNQPQHF.